This T cell receptor (beta chain) was recovered during a study of technical replicates of blood from several donors. Only in-frame clones appear in the TCRdb table, and some are missing; sequencing was by immunoSEQ multiplex PCR. The sample lists 100,000 or so clones; 95% were seen once. Unmatched junction bases numbered 9, after V lost 3 bases and J lost 0 bases. CDR3 length: 17 amino acids. Looked up from germline, CDR1 is KGHSH and CDR2 is LQKENI. The origin of this receptor is a human donor in good health. This chain connects TRBV18 to TRBJ2-3, with 7 bases that match TRBD2. The sequenced sample consisted of T cells isolated from PBMCs. CDR3 DNA: TGTGCCAGCTCACCTAAAAGCGGGGTTACTAGCACAGATACGCAGTATTTT. It specifies CASSPKSGVTSTDTQYF.